This passage covers 14 T cell receptor beta chains from one sample sequenced in a study of cytomegalovirus exposure and HLA in healthy donors. The table came from immunoSEQ multiplex PCR; TCRdb's copy has only in-frame clones and leaves some out. The data contain tens of thousands of clones, 85% of them seen just once; the ten biggest clones take up around 20%. Sequenced input: PBMCs. The receptors originated from a man aged 18 to 29 in good health and CMV-seropositive.

This clone was detected only once. The chain couples TRBV28 to TRBJ2-1; D unresolved. The CDR3 contains 10 residues. From germline, CDR1 is MDHEN and CDR2 SYDVKM. Between the trimmed V and J ends, which lost 5 bases and 10 bases, there was a span of 6 bases. DNA for the CDR3: TGTGCCAGCAGTCGCGGCGAGCAGTTCTTC. This translates into CASSRGEQFF. Full variable domain (remainder filled in from reference TRBV28 and TRBJ2-1): DVKVTQSSRYLVKRTGEKVFLECVQDMDHENMFWYRQDPGLGLRLIYFSYDVKMKEKGDIPEGYSVSREKKERFSLILESASTNQTSMYLCASSRGEQFFGPGTRLTVL.

The chain combines TRBV27 with TRBJ2-7; a weak D match, TRBD1 (5 bases). CDR3 length equals 14 residues. CDR1 is MNHEY and CDR2 is SMNVEV in the germline V gene (reference sequence). Trimming cost V 6 bases and J 6 bases, with 18 bases left between them. The CDR3 here is CASSSGSPRGEQYF. The DNA for the CDR3 is TGTGCCAGCAGCTCTGGGTCTCCTAGGGGCGAGCAGTACTTC.

This chain connects TRBV19 to TRBJ2-7; 8 nucleotides line up with TRBD2. Germline CDR1 LNHDA, CDR2 SQIVND (reference sequence). This CDR3 has 17 amino acids. V was clipped by 6 bases and J by 2 bases; unmatched bases: 15. DNA for the CDR3: TGTGCCAGTAGCATTACGGCGGGGGGCCGGGGGCCCTACGAGCAGTACTTC. This sequence encodes CASSITAGGRGPYEQYF.

The genes are TRBV6-1 and TRBJ2-5; 7 bases fit TRBD2. The junction had 10 bases not matched to a gene; V was cut back by 5 bases and J by 7 bases. Germline V lookup: CDR1 MNHNS, CDR2 SASEGT. The length of the CDR3 is 14 residues. CDR3 protein: CASSLPREAGTQYF. The CDR3 DNA reads as TGTGCCAGCAGTCTACCCCGGGAGGCGGGGACCCAGTACTTC.

The chain is built from TRBV5-1 and TRBJ1-5; the D gene is possibly TRBD1 (6 bases). The CDR3 has 16 residues. Trimming pared 1 base from V and 2 bases from J, leaving 13 bases between. Germline assignment: CDR1 SGHRS and CDR2 YFSETQ. CDR3 nucleotide sequence: TGCGCCAGCAGCTTGTCGGGGGGCGATGGCAATCAGCCCCAGCATTTT. Its translation: CASSLSGGDGNQPQHF.

This chain joins TRBV15 and TRBJ1-2; D is unresolved. The germline V gene encodes CDR1 LNHNV and CDR2 YYDKDF (reference sequence). The CDR3 has 13 residues. Trimming took 3 bases from V and 1 from J, leaving 6 bases between them. CDR3 in DNA: TGTGCCACCAGCAGCCCGGGTAACTATGGCTACACCTTC. Residues: CATSSPGNYGYTF.

This chain connects TRBV5-4 to TRBJ2-5; possible D gene TRBD2, 5 bases. Per the germline V gene, CDR1 is SGHNT and CDR2 is YYREEE (reference sequence). The CDR3 runs 14 residues. V was cut by 4 bases and J by 1 base, with 11 bases left in between. CDR3 residues: CASSPGLPQETQYF. The DNA of the CDR3 is TGTGCCAGCAGCCCCGGACTTCCCCAAGAGACCCAGTACTTC. The full variable domain, in which reference TRBV5-4 and TRBJ2-5 provide the parts outside the CDR3, is ETGVTQSPTHLIKTRGQQVTLRCSSQSGHNTVSWYQQALGQGPQFIFQYYREEENGRGNFPPRFSGLQFPNYSSELNVNALELDDSALYLCASSPGLPQETQYFGPGTRLLVL.

V gene TRBV7-6 combines with J gene TRBJ2-2, with D possibly being TRBD2 (7 bases). Germline-derived CDR1 and CDR2 are SGHVS and FNYEAQ. Trimming cost V 4 bases and J 6 bases, with 12 bases left between them. The CDR3 has 14 amino acids. CDR3 loop: CASSSRGGAGELFF. CDR3 DNA: TGTGCCAGCAGCTCCCGAGGGGGGGCCGGGGAGCTGTTTTTT.

The chain has TRBV9 and TRBJ1-2; TRBD1 is a possible D gene (5 bases). Trimming shortened V by 1 base and J by 6 bases, and 25 bases separated the two germline ends. Germline V lookup: CDR1 SGDLS, CDR2 YYNGEE. The CDR3 runs 18 residues. The CDR3 here is CASSVSGTEKGIGHGYTF. The CDR3 nucleotides read TGTGCCAGCAGCGTATCCGGGACTGAGAAGGGTATCGGCCATGGCTACACCTTC.

The chain is built from TRBV28 and TRBJ1-1; TRBD1 aligns across 8 bases. V lost 5 bases, J lost 1 base, and 6 bases stayed unmatched. From germline, CDR1 is MDHEN and CDR2 SYDVKM. The CDR3 spans 15 residues. CDR3 DNA sequence: TGTGCCAGCAGTATCTCAGACAGGGGGAACACTGAAGCTTTCTTT. This translates into CASSISDRGNTEAFF.

The chain recombines TRBV27 with TRBJ2-7; TRBD2 is a possible D gene (5 bases). The CDR3 sequence is 15 residues long. Germline CDR1 reads MNHEY; CDR2 reads SMNVEV (reference sequence). V was clipped by 5 bases and J by 2 bases, with 16 bases between them. CDR3 loop: CASSDRWLATYEQYF. CDR3 coding DNA: TGTGCCAGCAGTGACCGATGGCTAGCCACCTACGAGCAGTACTTC.

The rearrangement uses TRBV28 and TRBJ2-3; tentatively, D is TRBD1 (6 bases). The V end lost 6 bases, the J end lost 6 bases, and 25 bases lay between the germline ends. The CDR3 extends over 17 amino acids. CDR1 MDHEN and CDR2 SYDVKM come from the germline V gene. The DNA of the CDR3 is TGTGCCAGCAGCCCCGCGCCCGGGACATCGGGACGGGATACGCAGTATTTT. Its protein product is CASSPAPGTSGRDTQYF.

J is TRBJ2-6 and V is TRBV28; D call uncertain. The germline CDR1 and CDR2 sequences are MDHEN and SYDVKM. The CDR3 covers 14 residues. The V end was cut by 7 bases, the J end by 0 bases, with 7 bases between. The CDR3 sequence: CASIESSGANVLTF. CDR3 sequence (DNA): TGTGCCAGCATTGAGAGCTCTGGGGCCAACGTCCTGACTTTC.

The V and J genes are TRBV30 and TRBJ1-2; perhaps TRBD1 as D (5 bases). Deletions cut 0 bases from V and 4 bases from J, with 15 bases between. CDR3 size: 15 residues. Germline values: CDR1 GTSNPN, CDR2 SVGIG (reference sequence). CDR3 amino acids: CAWSVRGDPGYGYTF. CDR3 sequence (DNA): TGTGCCTGGAGTGTACGGGGGGACCCGGGCTATGGCTACACCTTC.